The clone carrying this TCR beta chain has only one observation. Its antigen is as yet unknown. TCRdb's copy holds only in-frame clones and misses some; the assay was immunoSEQ multiplex PCR. The sample lists some 800,000 clones, over 90% occurring once. CD45RO-negative, CCR7-selected cells formed the naive CD8 fraction, which excluded terminally differentiated effector memory CD45RA+ cells. This entry belongs to a study of shared clonotypes between healthy human individuals. On the study more broadly: A couple of women and a few men aged 18 to 49 made up the donors. General study findings and limits: Sequencing depth was expected to influence donor clonotype sharing. Researchers found naive subsets generally carried larger estimated richness than memory subsets.

The CDR3 is 13 residues long. Germline V gene data show CDR1 as GTSNPN and CDR2 as SVGIG (reference sequence). Trimming took 5 bases from V and 4 from J, leaving 13 bases between them. The sequencing sample was made of naive CD8+ T cells sorted from blood. V usage is TRBV30 and J usage is TRBJ2-3; D not resolved. The receptor was derived from a man aged 25-45 years in good health. The CDR3: CAWSVATPDTQYF. The CDR3 region has the DNA TGTGCCTGGTCCGTGGCTACCCCAGATACGCAGTATTTT. Filled out from reference TRBV30 and TRBJ2-3, the complete variable domain reads SQTIHQWPATLVQPVGSPLSLECTVEGTSNPNLYWYRQAAGRGLQLLFYSVGIGQISSEVPQNLSASRPQDRQFILSSKKLLLSDSGFYLCAWSVATPDTQYFGPGTRLTVL.